A single sample gave rise to the 20 T cell receptor beta chains below, sequenced in a study of monozygotic twins with inflammatory bowel disease (dated 2019 in TCRdb). The library was built by means of 5' RACE. TCRdb lists the instrument as Illumina HiSeq 2500. The reads underwent TCRdb reprocessing, giving one record for each CDR3 protein sequence and no DNA. The sample's table lists a count of a few hundred thousand distinct CDR3 sequences. Under 3% of the sample belongs to the ten largest clones. Sequencing input: blood. These TCRs come from a human donor with ulcerative colitis or Crohn's disease, or a healthy co-twin of an affected twin (not recorded which).

The chain joins TRBV20-1 to TRBJ2-5; there is no DNA to check the TCRdb D call of TRBD2. CDR1 and CDR2 (germline): DFQATT, SNEGSKA (reference sequence). This CDR3 is built from 16 residues. This CDR3 is CSALGTSGSLQETQYF.

The CDR3 loop reads CASSLESGANTEAFF. The V and J genes are TRBV12-3 or TRBV12-4 and TRBJ1-1; TCRdb's D gene call, TRBD1, goes unchecked for lack of DNA. The CDR3 spans 15 residues.

The chain joins TRBV3-1 to TRBJ2-5; TCRdb's D call of TRBD1 is untestable without DNA. CDR3 length: 15 residues. Germline V CDR1 and CDR2: LGHDT, YNNKEL (reference sequence). CDR3 amino acids: CASSLDRVGQETQYF.

V usage is TRBV12-3 or TRBV12-4 and J usage is TRBJ2-7; no DNA is available, so the TRBD1 call from TCRdb remains unchecked. The CDR3 extends over 13 amino acids. This chain's CDR3 is CASSKTGGYEQYF.

The CDR3 loop is CASSYVSSEAFF. V and J are TRBV6-6 and TRBJ1-1. This CDR3 has 12 amino acids. Germline V gives CDR1 MNHNY, CDR2 SVGAGI (reference sequence).

The chain links TRBV28 to TRBJ2-1. This CDR3 region has 12 residues. Germline CDR1 is MDHEN and CDR2 is SYDVKM. This CDR3 is CASSLLLHEQFF.

V and J are TRBV30 and TRBJ2-3; TCRdb's D gene call, TRBD2, goes unchecked for lack of DNA. Germline assignment: CDR1 GTSNPN and CDR2 SVGIG (reference sequence). CDR3 size: 14 residues. The CDR3 loop reads CAWNERGRTDTQYF.

This chain links TRBV5-1 with TRBJ2-5. Germline V gene data show CDR1 as SGHRS and CDR2 as YFSETQ. CDR3 length: 13 amino acids. The CDR3 region is CASSLEGMETQYF.

The chain recombines TRBV5-5 with TRBJ2-3; TCRdb outputs TRBD1, but without DNA this stays unchecked. Per the germline V gene, CDR1 is SGHKS and CDR2 is YYEKEE (reference sequence). This CDR3 is 18 amino acids long. The CDR3 loop reads CASSRGQGGRSSTDTQYF. The complete variable domain, with remaining parts taken from reference TRBV5-5 and TRBJ2-3, reads DAGVTQSPTHLIKTRGQQVTLRCSPISGHKSVSWYQQVLGQGPQFIFQYYEKEERGRGNFPDRFSARQFPNYSSELNVNALLLGDSALYLCASSRGQGGRSSTDTQYFGPGTRLTVL.

The rearrangement links TRBV7-3 to TRBJ2-3; TCRdb lists TRBD1, though no DNA is available to test this call. This CDR3 has 14 residues. Germline V gene data show CDR1 as SGHTA and CDR2 as FQGTGA. CDR3 sequence reads: CASSFGQAGDTQYF.

The CDR3 region is CASTLRGAGNTIYF. This chain links TRBV12-3 or TRBV12-4 with TRBJ1-3; TCRdb's D call, TRBD1, is unchecked because there is no DNA. This CDR3 comprises 14 residues.

The V gene is TRBV25-1, the J gene TRBJ1-5; TCRdb returns TRBD1, unconfirmable since there is no DNA. CDR3 length: 15 amino acids. CDR1 is MGHDK, CDR2 SYGVNS, per germline. CDR3 in amino acids: CASSDQGVSNQPQHF.

V usage is TRBV12-3 or TRBV12-4 and J usage is TRBJ2-7; TCRdb picks TRBD1, but there is no DNA to check that call. The CDR3 totals 16 residues. CDR3: CASSTRVRGRPYEQYF.

V usage is TRBV10-3 and J usage is TRBJ2-4. Germline V lookup: CDR1 ENHRY, CDR2 SYGVKD. The CDR3 has 17 amino acids. The chain's CDR3 is CAISESTIIDAKNIQYF.

The chain employs TRBV11-1 and TRBJ2-6; TCRdb selects TRBD1, and the lack of DNA leaves this call unchecked. The CDR3 length is 18 residues. Germline values: CDR1 SGHAT, CDR2 FQDESV (reference sequence). The CDR3 loop reads CASSLGPKEPSGANVLTF.

This rearrangement joins TRBV5-1 to TRBJ2-1; TCRdb selects TRBD2, and the lack of DNA leaves this call unchecked. Germline V gives CDR1 SGHRS, CDR2 YFSETQ. The CDR3 loop spans 18 amino acids. This chain's CDR3 is CASSSLSGTSTFYNEQFF. The full variable domain, with the rest looked up from reference TRBV5-1 and TRBJ2-1, is KAGVTQTPRYLIKTRGQQVTLSCSPISGHRSVSWYQQTPGQGLQFLFEYFSETQRNKGNFPGRFSGRQFSNSRSEMNVSTLELGDSALYLCASSSLSGTSTFYNEQFFGPGTRLTVL.

This chain connects TRBV6-6 to TRBJ2-5. There are 12 residues in the CDR3. From germline, CDR1 is MNHNY and CDR2 SVGAGI (reference sequence). This CDR3 reads CASAEIQETQYF.

The chain uses TRBV5-1 and TRBJ1-1. Looked up from germline, CDR1 is SGHRS and CDR2 is YFSETQ. The CDR3 has 13 residues. The CDR3 reads CASLGVGDTEAFF.

V usage is TRBV7-2 and J usage is TRBJ2-5; the D call from TCRdb, TRBD2, cannot be confirmed without DNA. The CDR3 sequence is 15 residues long. CDR1 is SGHTA and CDR2 is FQGNSA in the germline V gene. The CDR3 loop is CASSLLALAQETQYF.

The genes are TRBV27 and TRBJ2-7; TCRdb reports TRBD2, a call that lacks DNA to check it against. The germline V gene encodes CDR1 MNHEY and CDR2 SMNVEV (reference sequence). This CDR3 region has 16 residues. This CDR3 is CASSNRQAGPSYEQYF.